These T cell receptor beta chains were read from a single sample in a study of identical twins. TCRdb processed the 5' RACE reads anew with MiXCR; each CDR3 protein has one entry. The table shows about 690,000 distinct CDR3 sequences, with over 20% occurring only once. This sample was shared with a second study, whose subject was T cells expressing NK-cell markers.

Source material: PBMCs. Every receptor here comes from a woman aged 18-29 years in good health. Both conserved end residues are part of each CDR3. A D gene is named only where the DNA matches it firmly. Where a row states a size, it is once, few, many or the class of an expanded clone; other rows omit it.

j_call	v_call	clone_size	d_call	cdr3_aa	cdr3_nt
TRBJ2-2	TRBV20-1	few	TRBD1	CSAHKPGQGSGELFF	TGCAGTGCTCACAAGCCGGGACAGGGATCCGGGGAGCTGTTTTTT
TRBJ2-3	TRBV7-2	NA	TRBD2	CASSLLTSGSSTQYF	TGTGCCAGCAGCTTATTGACTAGCGGGAGTAGTACGCAGTATTTT
TRBJ2-2	TRBV25-1	many	TRBD2	CASSPNRGGTGELFF	TGTGCCAGCAGCCCAAATCGGGGGGGCACCGGGGAGCTGTTTTTT
TRBJ2-7	TRBV7-8	many	NA	CASSLSGIAYEQYF	TGTGCCAGCAGCTTAAGTGGTATCGCCTACGAGCAGTACTTC
TRBJ1-1	TRBV5-5	few	NA	CASSLSPGMNTEAFF	TGTGCCAGCAGCTTGTCGCCCGGCATGAACACTGAAGCTTTCTTT
TRBJ2-7	TRBV12-3/TRBV12-4	few	NA	CASSWDIVSEQYF	TGTGCCAGCAGTTGGGACATTGTAAGCGAGCAGTACTTC
TRBJ1-1	TRBV29-1	NA	NA	CSVRTELNTEAFF	TGCAGCGTGCGGACGGAATTGAACACTGAAGCTTTCTTT
TRBJ2-1	TRBV11-2	few	TRBD2	CASSSRTSGGANEQFF	TGTGCCAGCAGCTCACGTACTAGCGGGGGGGCTAATGAGCAGTTCTTC
TRBJ2-3	TRBV15	NA	NA	CATSPGTTDTQYF	TGTGCCACCAGTCCTGGGACCACAGATACGCAGTATTTT
TRBJ2-3	TRBV20-1	few	NA	CSARRGGAGTDTQYF	TGCAGTGCTAGGCGAGGGGGGGCTGGCACAGATACGCAGTATTTT
TRBJ1-1	TRBV12-3/TRBV12-4	few	TRBD1	CASSGTAWGDIEAFF	TGTGCCAGCAGTGGGACAGCCTGGGGCGATATTGAAGCTTTCTTT
TRBJ2-1	TRBV29-1	NA	TRBD2	CSVDLQREDEQFF	TGCAGCGTTGATCTCCAGCGGGAGGATGAGCAGTTCTTC
TRBJ2-4	TRBV12-5	NA	NA	CASGLGAVAKNIQYF	TGTGCTAGTGGTTTAGGAGCCGTAGCCAAAAACATTCAGTACTTC
TRBJ2-7	TRBV7-9	few	NA	CASSFMAVPPYEQYF	TGTGCCAGCAGCTTTATGGCCGTACCCCCCTACGAGCAGTACTTC
TRBJ2-6	TRBV3-1	NA	TRBD1	CACSRYRGLSGANVLTF	TGTGCCTGCTCCCGATACAGGGGTCTCTCTGGGGCCAACGTCCTGACTTTC
TRBJ2-5	TRBV18	NA	NA	CASSPPGLNRETQYF	TGTGCCAGCTCACCACCGGGACTGAATCGCGAGACCCAGTACTTC
TRBJ2-3	TRBV10-3	NA	NA	CAIREAELADTQYF	TGTGCCATCAGGGAAGCGGAACTAGCAGATACGCAGTATTTT
TRBJ2-5	TRBV7-2	NA	TRBD2	CASSLIAGASAETQYF	TGTGCCAGCAGCTTAATAGCGGGAGCGTCGGCCGAGACCCAGTACTTC
TRBJ2-4	TRBV5-1	NA	NA	CASSLVGTGSLAKNIQYF	TGCGCCAGCAGCTTGGTAGGGACTGGATCACTAGCCAAAAACATTCAGTACTTC
TRBJ1-6	TRBV9	few	TRBD1	CASTGTGGSPLHF	TGTGCCAGTACCGGGACAGGCGGTTCACCCCTCCACTTT
TRBJ1-5	TRBV4-2	NA	NA	CASSQDSTSNQPQHF	TGTGCCAGCAGCCAAGATTCGACAAGCAATCAGCCCCAGCATTTT
TRBJ2-5	TRBV3-1	NA	TRBD2	CASSQRRGYQETQYF	TGTGCCAGCAGCCAAAGGCGGGGGTACCAAGAGACCCAGTACTTC
TRBJ1-2	TRBV5-1	few	NA	CASSFDRINYGYTF	TGCGCCAGCAGCTTCGATAGGATTAACTATGGCTACACCTTC
TRBJ2-7	TRBV5-5	NA	NA	CASSTSTTTSYEQYF	TGTGCCAGCAGCACCAGTACGACAACATCCTACGAGCAGTACTTC
TRBJ1-6	TRBV20-1	many	NA	CSARDGAPSPLHF	TGCAGTGCTCGGGACGGGGCCCCATCACCCCTCCACTTT
TRBJ2-3	TRBV12-3/TRBV12-4	few	TRBD1	CASSLRQGSMRGTDTQYF	TGTGCCAGCAGTCTAAGACAGGGGAGCATGAGAGGCACAGATACGCAGTATTTT
TRBJ2-7	TRBV9	NA	TRBD2	CASSGSLAGEYEQYF	TGTGCCAGCAGCGGATCCTTAGCGGGGGAGTACGAGCAGTACTTC
TRBJ2-7	TRBV12-3/TRBV12-4	few	NA	CASSPRDYEQYF	TGTGCCAGCAGCCCCCGGGACTACGAGCAGTACTTC
TRBJ1-5	TRBV20-1	NA	NA	CSARDTIRQPQHF	TGCAGTGCTAGAGATACCATCCGTCAGCCCCAGCATTTT
TRBJ1-6	TRBV7-6	NA	TRBD1	CASSPWTGVGGSPLHF	TGTGCCAGCAGCCCGTGGACAGGGGTAGGGGGTTCACCCCTCCACTTT
TRBJ2-1	TRBV12-3/TRBV12-4	NA	NA	CASSLDIQGYNEQFF	TGTGCCAGCAGTTTAGACATTCAGGGCTACAATGAGCAGTTCTTC
TRBJ1-1	TRBV14	NA	NA	CASSQDQGGKNTEAFF	TGTGCCAGCAGCCAAGATCAAGGCGGAAAGAACACTGAAGCTTTCTTT
TRBJ2-7	TRBV5-6	few	TRBD1	CASSLVLGTGGEQYF	TGTGCCAGCAGCTTGGTTCTCGGGACAGGGGGCGAGCAGTACTTC
TRBJ1-6	TRBV7-2	NA	TRBD1	CASSFSRDRGESPLHF	TGTGCCAGCAGCTTTAGCCGGGACAGGGGGGAGTCACCCCTCCACTTT
TRBJ2-5	TRBV12-3/TRBV12-4	NA	TRBD2	CASSLGGLAGQETQYF	TGTGCCAGCAGTTTGGGGGGACTAGCGGGACAAGAGACCCAGTACTTC
TRBJ2-3	TRBV19	NA	NA	CASTARAESTDTQYF	TGTGCCAGTACCGCAAGAGCGGAATCCACAGATACGCAGTATTTT
TRBJ2-5	TRBV12-3/TRBV12-4	many	NA	CASSSRETQYF	TGTGCCAGCAGTTCCCGAGAGACCCAGTACTTC